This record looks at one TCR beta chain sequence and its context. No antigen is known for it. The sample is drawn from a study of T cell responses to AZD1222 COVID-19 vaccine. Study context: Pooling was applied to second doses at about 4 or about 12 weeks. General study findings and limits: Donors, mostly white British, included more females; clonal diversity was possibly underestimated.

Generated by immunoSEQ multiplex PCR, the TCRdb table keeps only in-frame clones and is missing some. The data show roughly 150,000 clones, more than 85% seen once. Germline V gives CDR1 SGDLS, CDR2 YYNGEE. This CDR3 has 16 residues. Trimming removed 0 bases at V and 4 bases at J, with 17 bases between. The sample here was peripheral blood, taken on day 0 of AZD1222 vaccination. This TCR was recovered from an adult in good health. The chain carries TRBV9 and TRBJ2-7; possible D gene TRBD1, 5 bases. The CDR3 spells CASSVGPLGRAYEQYF. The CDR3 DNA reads TGTGCCAGCAGCGTAGGGCCCTTGGGCAGGGCATACGAGCAGTACTTC.